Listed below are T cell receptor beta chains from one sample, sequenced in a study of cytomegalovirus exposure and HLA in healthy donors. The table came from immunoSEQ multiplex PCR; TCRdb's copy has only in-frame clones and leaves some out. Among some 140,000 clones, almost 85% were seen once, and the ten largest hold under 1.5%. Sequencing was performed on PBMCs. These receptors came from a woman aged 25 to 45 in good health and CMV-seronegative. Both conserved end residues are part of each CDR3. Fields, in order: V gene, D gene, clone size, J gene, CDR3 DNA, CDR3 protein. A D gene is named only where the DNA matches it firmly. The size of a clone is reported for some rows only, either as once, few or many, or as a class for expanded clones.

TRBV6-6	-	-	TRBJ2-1	TGTGCCAGCAGCACCGGACTCCTGGGCAATGAGCAGTTCTTC	CASSTGLLGNEQFF
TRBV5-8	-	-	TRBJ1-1	TGTGCCAGCAGCTTCCAGGGAGGGGTTGCTGAAGCTTTCTTT	CASSFQGGVAEAFF
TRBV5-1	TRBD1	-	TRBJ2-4	TGCGCCAGCAGCCTTTCTGGACAGGCAGCCAAAAACATTCAGTACTTC	CASSLSGQAAKNIQYF
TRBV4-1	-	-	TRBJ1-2	TGCGCCAGCAGCTCTCTCCCAGGGTACTATGGCTACACCTTC	CASSSLPGYYGYTF
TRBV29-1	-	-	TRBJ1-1	TGCAGCGGTTCTTTTTCGGAGTATGAAGCTTTCTTT	CSGSFSEYEAFF
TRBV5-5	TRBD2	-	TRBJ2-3	TGTGCCAGCAGGTCGCCTGCGGGGGGGTACACAGATACGCAGTATTTT	CASRSPAGGYTDTQYF
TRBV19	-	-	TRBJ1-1	TGTGCCAGTAGTAATCCCCGGAGCACTGAAGCTTTCTTT	CASSNPRSTEAFF
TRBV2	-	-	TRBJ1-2	TGTGCCAGCAGTGAAGCGGGGGGGACCTATGGCTACACCTTC	CASSEAGGTYGYTF
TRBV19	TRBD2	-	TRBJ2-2	TGTGCCAGTAGTCCGGGACTAGCGGGGGTCGGGGAGCTGTTTTTT	CASSPGLAGVGELFF
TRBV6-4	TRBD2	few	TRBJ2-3	TGTGCCAGCAGTGACACCCCGGATAGCGGGGATACGCAGTATTTT	CASSDTPDSGDTQYF
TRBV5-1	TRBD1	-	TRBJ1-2	TGCGCCAGCAGCTCAACGTCGGGGGGACAGGGGAATGGCTACACCTTC	CASSSTSGGQGNGYTF
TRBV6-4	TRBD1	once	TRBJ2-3	TGTGCCAGCAGTGACAAACAGGGGGTTACGCAGTATTTT	CASSDKQGVTQYF
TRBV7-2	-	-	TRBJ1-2	TGTGCCAGCAGCCCGACTAGGGGTGGGTATGGCTACACCTTC	CASSPTRGGYGYTF
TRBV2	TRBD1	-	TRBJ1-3	TGTGCCAGCAGTGATAGGACAGGGACTGGAAACACCATATATTTT	CASSDRTGTGNTIYF
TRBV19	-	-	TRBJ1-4	TGTGCCAGTAGTTCTCACCTTCTGGCGGCAACTAATGAAAAACTGTTTTTT	CASSSHLLAATNEKLFF
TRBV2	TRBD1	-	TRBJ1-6	TGTGCCAGCAGTGGACAGGGGGTTGCGAATTCACCCCTCCACTTT	CASSGQGVANSPLHF
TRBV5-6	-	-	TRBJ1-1	TGTGCCAGCAGCTTGGAATTGGCGGCGTACACTGAAGCTTTCTTT	CASSLELAAYTEAFF
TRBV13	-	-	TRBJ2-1	TGTGCCAGCAGCTCCCACCCCGGACAGTCCAATGAGCAGTTCTTC	CASSSHPGQSNEQFF